The following is a T cell receptor (beta chain) sequence with its context. Its antigen remains unidentified. Germline V lookup: CDR1 MNHNS, CDR2 SASEGT. V was clipped by 9 bases and J by 0 bases, with 16 bases between them. The CDR3 extends over 15 amino acids. This sample was taken from a study of CD8 T cell repertoires and HIV-1 epitope variants. Points from the study as a whole: This assay reports beta chains of antigen-expanded cells, not T cell function.

Assay: immunoSEQ multiplex PCR; the TCRdb copy retains only in-frame clones and omits some. The repertoire includes 95,000 or so clones, just under 75% of them detected once, and roughly 25% sits in the top ten. Sequences were obtained from uncultured baseline CD8+ T cells from peripheral blood mononuclear cells (PBMCs). The TCR comes from a male donor with HIV. The chain uses TRBV6-1 and TRBJ2-3, with D maybe TRBD1 (5 bases). CDR3 nucleotides: TGTGCCAGTCTTACCGGCAGGGCTAGCACAGATACGCAGTATTTT. Amino acid sequence: CASLTGRASTDTQYF.